This TCR beta chain was recovered during a study of T cells expressing NK-cell markers. Study outcomes and limitations: In 5 or 6 donors, dominant CD3+CD56+NKG2C+ clonotypes ranked among the top 10 CD8+ clonotypes.

This CDR3 spans 16 amino acids. CDR1 SGHTA and CDR2 FQGNSA come from the germline V gene. Following a re-call of the 5' RACE reads, TCRdb has one entry per CDR3 protein and lacks DNA. The data include almost 450,000 distinct CDR3 sequences; the top ten clones carry roughly 7.2%. About this clonotype: Antigen specificity is unknown.

The sample consisted of blood T cells: a sorted CD56 or NKG2C T cell subset, CD4+ or CD8+ T cells, or bulk PBMC T cells (not recorded which). This chain links TRBV7-2 with TRBJ2-5; TCRdb gives TRBD2 as the D gene, but with no DNA this cannot be confirmed. This receptor was taken from a woman aged 18 to 75 in good health. The CDR3 is CASSPTSGNFQETQYF.